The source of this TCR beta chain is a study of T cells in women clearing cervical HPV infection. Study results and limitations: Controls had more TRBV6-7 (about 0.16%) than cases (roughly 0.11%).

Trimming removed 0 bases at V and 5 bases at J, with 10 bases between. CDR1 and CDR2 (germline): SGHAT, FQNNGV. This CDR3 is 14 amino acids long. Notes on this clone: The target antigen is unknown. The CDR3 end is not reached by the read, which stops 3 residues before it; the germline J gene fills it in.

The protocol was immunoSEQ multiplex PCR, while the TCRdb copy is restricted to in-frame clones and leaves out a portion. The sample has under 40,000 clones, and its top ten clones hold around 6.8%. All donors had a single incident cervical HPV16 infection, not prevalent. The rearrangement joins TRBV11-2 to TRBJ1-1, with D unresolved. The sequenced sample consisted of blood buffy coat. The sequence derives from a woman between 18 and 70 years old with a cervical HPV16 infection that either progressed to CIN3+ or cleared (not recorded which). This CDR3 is CASSLEVAATEAFF. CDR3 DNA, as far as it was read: TGTGCCAGCAGCTTAGAGGTTGCGGCTACTGAA.